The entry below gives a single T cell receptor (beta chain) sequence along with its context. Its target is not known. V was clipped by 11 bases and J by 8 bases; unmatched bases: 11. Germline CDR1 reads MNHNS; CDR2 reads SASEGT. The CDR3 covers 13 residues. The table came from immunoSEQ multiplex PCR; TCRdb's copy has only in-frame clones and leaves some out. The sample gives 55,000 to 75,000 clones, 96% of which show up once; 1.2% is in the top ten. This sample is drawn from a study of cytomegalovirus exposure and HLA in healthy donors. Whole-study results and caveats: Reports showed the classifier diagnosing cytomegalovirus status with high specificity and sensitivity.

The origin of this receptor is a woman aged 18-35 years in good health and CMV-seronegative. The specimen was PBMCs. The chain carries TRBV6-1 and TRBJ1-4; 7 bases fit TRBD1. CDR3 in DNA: TGTGCCTCGAGGAGGCAGGGGGAAGAAAAACTGTTTTTT. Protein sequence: CASRRQGEEKLFF.